A single sample is the source of the 18 T cell receptor beta chains below, sequenced in a study of glioma-infiltrating T cells after dendritic cell vaccination. The data were produced by immunoSEQ multiplex PCR, yet TCRdb's version contains in-frame clones alone and is incomplete. The top ten hold around 5% of the sample, which has approximately 46,000 clones, approximately 89% seen once. As for time point: after dendritic cell vaccination, including at tumor progression/relapse. The source material was blood, sampled after dendritic cell vaccination. All receptors derive from a human donor with glioblastoma.

The chain links TRBV6-6 to TRBJ2-7, with TRBD2 matching over 7 bases. CDR1 is MNHNY and CDR2 is SVGAGI in the germline V gene (reference sequence). This CDR3 has 13 residues. Unmatched junction bases numbered 10, after V lost 7 bases and J lost 7 bases. CDR3 sequence reads: CASIEGGPGEQYF. Written as DNA, the CDR3 is TGTGCCAGCATCGAGGGAGGGCCGGGGGAGCAGTACTTC.

The V gene is TRBV5-1, the J gene TRBJ2-1, with a weak D call TRBD1 (5 bases). Germline CDR1 SGHRS, CDR2 YFSETQ. The CDR3 runs 16 residues. V lost 1 base, J lost 4 bases, and 15 bases lay in between. The CDR3 sequence: CASSLPDTAFYNEQFF. CDR3 DNA: TGCGCCAGCAGCTTGCCGGACACGGCTTTTTACAATGAGCAGTTCTTC.

The rearrangement links TRBV6-1 to TRBJ2-7, with TRBD2 as a possible D gene (5 bases). CDR3 length: 15 amino acids. Trimming stripped 7 bases from V and 3 bases from J, with 19 bases between. Germline V CDR1 and CDR2: MNHNS, SASEGT. CDR3 nucleotide sequence: TGTGCCAGCACCGAAGTTTCTAGCTTAGTCTACGAGCAGTACTTC. Protein product: CASTEVSSLVYEQYF.

The chain links TRBV28 to TRBJ2-5, with TRBD1 matching 8 bases. The better agreement between TRBJ2-7 and the DNA end casts doubt on the J call. The germline CDR1 and CDR2 sequences are MDHEN and SYDVKM. The CDR3 sequence is 16 residues long. The CDR3 region is CASSSFADRVRHEQYF. The CDR3 DNA follows: TGTGCCAGCAGTTCATTCGCGGACAGGGTCCGACACGAGCAGTACTTC.

CDR3: CASRHTGAYNEQFF. The CDR3 DNA sequence: TGTGCCAGCAGGCATACAGGGGCCTACAATGAGCAGTTCTTC. The rearrangement links TRBV6-5 to TRBJ2-1, with TRBD1 matching 7 bases. Germline V gene data show CDR1 as MNHEY and CDR2 as SVGAGI. The CDR3 has 14 residues. V was pared by 6 bases and J by 2 bases, with 4 bases of the junction left unmatched.

The rearrangement uses TRBV10-3 and TRBJ2-3; maybe TRBD2 (5 bases). CDR1 is ENHRY, CDR2 SYGVKD, per germline. The CDR3 loop spans 17 amino acids. V dropped 4 bases and J dropped 0 bases, with 17 bases sitting between them. The CDR3 here is CAISVSGTSRSTDTQYF. The CDR3 nucleotides read TGTGCCATCAGTGTATCCGGAACTAGTAGGAGCACAGATACGCAGTATTTT.

The chain employs TRBV15 and TRBJ2-7; D not certain. CDR3 length equals 13 residues. CDR1 and CDR2 from the germline V gene are LNHNV and YYDKDF (reference sequence). V lost 3 bases and J lost 3, with 9 bases in between. The DNA of the CDR3 is TGTGCCACCAGCAGGGAGCATATCTACGAGCAGTACTTC. Residues: CATSREHIYEQYF.

The V gene is TRBV18, the J gene TRBJ2-7; 8 bases are shared with TRBD1. Per the germline V gene, CDR1 is KGHSH and CDR2 is LQKENI. The ends lost 0 bases at V and 2 bases at J; junction bases unmatched: 3. CDR3 size: 15 residues. The CDR3 sequence is CASSPPGTGTYEQYF. The DNA of the CDR3 is TGTGCCAGCTCACCACCTGGGACAGGCACCTACGAGCAGTACTTC.

The rearrangement links TRBV5-1 to TRBJ1-4, with 8 bases aligning to TRBD1. The germline V gene has CDR1 SGHRS and CDR2 YFSETQ. J was trimmed by 8 bases and V by 4 bases; bases with no gene match: 10. This CDR3 comprises 15 residues. This CDR3 reads CASSAPDRGGEKLFF. The CDR3 region has the DNA TGCGCCAGCAGCGCTCCTGACAGGGGAGGCGAAAAACTGTTTTTT.

The V call is TRBV2, the J call TRBJ1-2; TRBD1 might be the D (5 bases). Per the germline V gene, CDR1 is SNHLY and CDR2 is FYNNEI. CDR3 size: 14 residues. V lost 5 bases, J lost 8 bases, and 18 bases lay in between. The CDR3 loop reads CASSRDSIPGGYTF. The CDR3 DNA is TGTGCCAGCAGTAGGGACTCGATCCCCGGGGGCTACACCTTC.

CDR3 in DNA: TGTGCCAGCAGCTTCTCCGTCTACGAGCAGTACTTC. It specifies CASSFSVYEQYF. The rearrangement links TRBV7-9 to TRBJ2-7; no clear D. The CDR3 runs to 12 residues. From germline, CDR1 is SEHNR and CDR2 FQNEAQ (reference sequence). Between the trimmed V and J ends, which lost 3 bases and 3 bases, there was a span of 6 bases.

J is TRBJ2-7 and V is TRBV19, with 10 nucleotides matching TRBD1. This CDR3 region has 13 residues. Germline values: CDR1 LNHDA, CDR2 SQIVND (reference sequence). V gave up 8 bases and J gave up 5 bases; unmatched junction bases: 6. The CDR3 sequence: CASGTGVGNEQYF. The CDR3 nucleotides read TGTGCCAGTGGGACAGGGGTCGGGAACGAGCAGTACTTC.

This clone occurred once. CDR3 in DNA: TGTGCCAGTAGTATTTGGGTTGGAGGGGGCGTCTACAATGAGCAGTTCTTC. Protein sequence: CASSIWVGGGVYNEQFF. The chain recombines TRBV19 with TRBJ2-1; D might be TRBD1 (7 bases). This CDR3 is built from 17 residues. Per germline, CDR1 LNHDA and CDR2 SQIVND (reference sequence). Trimming shortened V by 3 bases and J by 3 bases, and 18 bases separated the two germline ends. Using reference TRBV19 and TRBJ2-1 for the parts outside the CDR3, the full variable domain is DGGITQSPKYLFRKEGQNVTLSCEQNLNHDAMYWYRQDPGQGLRLIYYSQIVNDFQKGDIAEGYSVSREKKESFPLTVTSAQKNPTAFYLCASSIWVGGGVYNEQFFGPGTRLTVL.

The rearrangement links TRBV11-1 to TRBJ1-3; no reliable D call. The germline gives CDR1 SGHAT, CDR2 FQDESV (reference sequence). CDR3 size: 12 residues. V lost 5 bases to trimming and J lost 3 bases, with 5 bases between them. The DNA for the CDR3 is TGTGCCAGCAGCCGGGATGGAAACACCATATATTTT. The encoded protein is CASSRDGNTIYF.

The chain has TRBV4-1 and TRBJ1-5; tentative D call: TRBD1 (6 bases). Trimming cost V 3 bases and J 4 bases, with 16 bases left between them. The CDR3 totals 16 residues. Germline V CDR1 and CDR2: MGHRA, YSYEKL. The DNA for the CDR3 is TGCGCCAGCAGCCAGGATACGGACAGCAGAAATCAGCCCCAGCATTTT. Residues: CASSQDTDSRNQPQHF.

The V call is TRBV28, the J call TRBJ2-7; TRBD1 agrees at 8 bases. CDR3 length equals 16 residues. Germline-derived CDR1 and CDR2 are MDHEN and SYDVKM. Trimming cost V 4 bases and J 5 bases; bases outside gene matches: 13. The CDR3 nucleotides read TGTGCCAGCAGTTCCTCCCCGGGCAGGGGGCGGCACGAGCAGTACTTC. It is translated as CASSSSPGRGRHEQYF.

This clone appeared once. The chain recombines TRBV27 with TRBJ2-1; 11 nucleotides align to TRBD2. There are 16 residues in the CDR3. Trimming cost V 0 bases and J 8 bases; bases outside gene matches: 6. Germline values: CDR1 MNHEY, CDR2 SMNVEV (reference sequence). The CDR3 coding sequence is TGTGCCAGCAGTTTATCGACTAGCGGGAATTTTTATGAGCAGTTCTTC. It specifies CASSLSTSGNFYEQFF.

The chain carries TRBV27 and TRBJ1-2; the match to TRBD1 covers 11 bases. The junction had 7 bases not matched to a gene; V was cut back by 5 bases and J by 5 bases. The CDR3 totals 15 residues. Per the germline V gene, CDR1 is MNHEY and CDR2 is SMNVEV (reference sequence). CDR3 region: CASSPRGDRGYGYTF. The DNA for the CDR3 is TGTGCCAGCAGTCCCCGGGGGGACAGGGGGTATGGCTACACCTTC.